This T cell receptor beta chain was retrieved from a study of blood T cell repertoires in COVID-19. Study summary: Samples taken during acute and convalescent COVID-19 were collected in the United States, Italy and Spain. T cells, B-cell-depleted T cells, or PBMCs supplied cDNA or gDNA.

Trimming took 8 bases from V and 3 from J, leaving 14 bases between them. The CDR3 spans 15 residues. Germline assignment: CDR1 MNHEY and CDR2 SVGAGI. This clone appeared many times. In the original analysis: Reference gene primer amplification yielded estimated nucleated cell counts. Method: immunoSEQ multiplex PCR; TCRdb's copy keeps in-frame clones and lacks some. That table supplies the V and J calls and clone size; D and trimming were determined from the DNA. Of 150,000 to 200,000 clones in the sample, 86% were seen once. The receptor was derived from a man in his fifties or sixties with acute or convalescent COVID-19. The sample was peripheral blood. This chain connects TRBV6-5 to TRBJ1-6; D is possibly TRBD1 (5 bases). For the CDR3, the DNA is TGTGCCAGCGCCCGAATGACAGTCTATAATTCACCCCTCCACTTT. Its translation: CASARMTVYNSPLHF.